The rows below give T cell receptor beta chains drawn from one sample of a study of immunodeficiency. Generated by immunoSEQ multiplex PCR, the TCRdb table keeps only in-frame clones and is missing some. The table records several thousand clones, 75% to 90% of them present only once. The specimen sequenced was CD8+ T cells from blood. The origin of the receptors is a human donor in good health. Each CDR3 is given with its conserved first and last residue. The D gene is left open where the match is weak. A row's size may be missing; if present it is once, few, many or a size class.

J gene	V gene	clone size	CDR3 length	D gene	CDR3 DNA	CDR3 protein
TRBJ1-5	TRBV27	few	13	-	TGTGCCTCCGGTGGGGGGAACAATCAGCCCCAGCATTTT	CASGGGNNQPQHF
TRBJ2-2	TRBV15	-	15	-	TGTGCCACCAGCAGAGCTCTCTTGAGCACCGGGGAGCTGTTTTTT	CATSRALLSTGELFF
TRBJ2-1	TRBV21-1	-	15	-	TGTGCCAGCAGCCCTAATGGGCTTAACTACAATGAGCAGTTCTTC	CASSPNGLNYNEQFF
TRBJ2-3	TRBV9	-	16	TRBD2	TGTGCCAGCAGCGCAACTAGCGGGGGACGGAGGGATACGCAGTATTTT	CASSATSGGRRDTQYF
TRBJ1-2	TRBV7-3	-	14	-	TGTGCCAGCAGCTTAAATCAGGCTAACTATGGCTACACCTTC	CASSLNQANYGYTF
TRBJ2-5	TRBV25-1	-	12	TRBD2	TGTGCCGTTGCTACGGGGGGAGAGACCCAGTACTTC	CAVATGGETQYF
TRBJ1-1	TRBV7-9	-	14	TRBD1	TGTGCCAGCAGCCGACAGGGACCGAACACTGAAGCTTTCTTT	CASSRQGPNTEAFF
TRBJ2-5	TRBV7-9	-	15	-	TGTGCCAGCAGACCAATGGGTGTGGGGGAAGAGACCCAGTACTTC	CASRPMGVGEETQYF
TRBJ1-2	TRBV2	once	14	-	TGTGCCACCCCCCCTGGAGAGTTAAACTATGGCTACACCTTC	CATPPGELNYGYTF
TRBJ2-1	TRBV9	-	15	TRBD2	TGTGCCAGCAGCTTTAGCGGGGGGGCCGGGGGAGCGGAGTTCTTC	CASSFSGGAGGAEFF
TRBJ2-2	TRBV7-6	-	17	TRBD2	TGTGCCAGCAGCCGTACCCCCGGGGGGGCAGACACCGGGGAGCTGTTTTTT	CASSRTPGGADTGELFF
TRBJ2-3	TRBV19	once	15	-	TGTGCCAGTAGTCCTCTGGGAGGCACGTCGGATACGCAGTATTTT	CASSPLGGTSDTQYF
TRBJ2-5	TRBV6-2/TRBV6-3	-	15	-	TGTGCCAGCAGTACTCTACAGGCAAACCAAGAGACCCAGTACTTC	CASSTLQANQETQYF
TRBJ2-6	TRBV8-2	-	13	-	TGTGGCACAGGACAGAGGATAACACAAAGTCGGGCTTTC	CGTGQRITQSRAF
TRBJ2-1	TRBV7-8	-	18	-	TGTGCCAGCAGCTTAGTATACGGGGGTTCGAGCTCCTACAATGAGCAGTTCTTC	CASSLVYGGSSSYNEQFF
TRBJ2-7	TRBV6-1	-	13	-	TGTGCCAGCAGTGAATGGCCTGCAGAGGAGCAGTACTTC	CASSEWPAEEQYF
TRBJ1-1	TRBV5-4	-	11	-	TGTGCCAGCAGCTTTCTAGGGGTAGCTTTCTTT	CASSFLGVAFF
TRBJ2-5	TRBV6-2/TRBV6-3	-	18	-	TGTGCCAGCAGTCTCGGGGACACTCGAGGGTTGTACCAAGAGACCCAGTACTTC	CASSLGDTRGLYQETQYF
TRBJ2-3	TRBV27	-	17	TRBD2	TGTGCCGGACGTTGGACTAGCGGGAGAAATGTGCCAGATACGCAGTATTTT	CAGRWTSGRNVPDTQYF
TRBJ2-3	TRBV29-1	-	13	-	TGCAGCGTTGAATCGGCAGGGCCAGATACGCAGTATTTT	CSVESAGPDTQYF
TRBJ1-2	TRBV7-3	-	14	TRBD1	TGTGCCAGCAGGGACACCGGGACAGACTATGGCTACACCTTC	CASRDTGTDYGYTF
TRBJ2-5	TRBV3-1/TRBV3-2	-	17	TRBD2	TGTGCCAGCAGCCAAATTGGGAGCGGGAGGGCAGAAGAGACCCAGTACTTC	CASSQIGSGRAEETQYF
TRBJ1-1	TRBV6-5	-	13	-	TGTGCCAGCAGCTACGGGGGATACACTGAAGCTTTCTTT	CASSYGGYTEAFF
TRBJ2-5	TRBV11-2	-	16	TRBD1	TGTGCCAGCAGCCACGTATATACAGGGGTCCAAGAGACCCAGTACTTC	CASSHVYTGVQETQYF
TRBJ2-3	TRBV5-4	-	15	-	TGTGCCAGCAGCCTGGCCCCGGGACCCGGAGATACGCAGTATTTT	CASSLAPGPGDTQYF
TRBJ2-6	TRBV30	-	13	TRBD2	TGTGCCGAGCGGGACTCTGGGGCCAACGTCCTGACTTTC	CAERDSGANVLTF
TRBJ2-1	TRBV7-2	once	17	-	TGTGCCAGCAGCTTAGCGCTATTGGGGCCTCCGGGCAATGAGCAGTTCTTC	CASSLALLGPPGNEQFF
TRBJ2-1	TRBV9	-	15	-	TGTGCCAGCAGCGTAGGGGTTCTAGACGGGAGTGAGCAGTTCTTC	CASSVGVLDGSEQFF
TRBJ2-3	TRBV4-1	-	16	-	TGCGCCAGCAGCCAAGAAGGCGGGACGAGCACAGATACGCAGTATTTT	CASSQEGGTSTDTQYF
TRBJ2-1	TRBV9	-	15	TRBD2	TGTGCCAGCAGCCCACGCGGGACTAGTGACAATGAGCAGTTCTTC	CASSPRGTSDNEQFF
TRBJ2-3	TRBV6-5	-	14	-	TGTGCCAGCAGTATAGGCGGTCGGACAGATACGCAGTATTTT	CASSIGGRTDTQYF
TRBJ2-7	TRBV18	-	14	-	TGTGCCAGCTCACACGCCTTCGGGGGCTACGAGCAGTACTTC	CASSHAFGGYEQYF
TRBJ1-1	TRBV11-3	few	14	TRBD1	TGTGCCAGCAGCCCCGGACAGGGTGCCACTGAAGCTTTCTTT	CASSPGQGATEAFF
TRBJ1-6	TRBV5-8	once	16	-	TGTGCCTCACAAGACGGCCGAAGCTCCTATAATTCACCCCTCCACTTT	CASQDGRSSYNSPLHF
TRBJ2-3	TRBV2	-	15	-	TGTGCCAGCAGTGCGGGTACAGCTAGCACAGATACGCAGTATTTT	CASSAGTASTDTQYF
TRBJ2-7	TRBV6-2/TRBV6-3	-	16	TRBD2	TGTGCCAGCAGTTACTCTGGGGCAGCGGGAGATTACGAGCAGTACTTC	CASSYSGAAGDYEQYF
TRBJ2-7	TRBV24-1	-	13	-	TGTGCCACCCCCTCCCGGGGGCACCTTGAGCAGTACTTC	CATPSRGHLEQYF
TRBJ2-1	TRBV30	-	13	-	TGTGCCTGGAGCGAGGACCCTGCGGATGAGCAGTTCTTC	CAWSEDPADEQFF
TRBJ2-7	TRBV5-1	-	14	-	TGCGCCAGCAGCTTGGGCGGCTCCGGCTACGAGCAGTACTTC	CASSLGGSGYEQYF
TRBJ2-1	TRBV5-8	-	16	TRBD1	TGTGCCAGCAGCTTGGATCCCGGGACAGTTTCCAATGAGCAGTTCTTC	CASSLDPGTVSNEQFF
TRBJ2-1	TRBV3-1/TRBV3-2	-	15	TRBD1	TGTGCCAGCAACTACGACAGGGCCCCCTACAATGAGCAGTTCTTC	CASNYDRAPYNEQFF